This TCR beta chain was observed in a study of T cells in Graves' hyperthyroidism and ophthalmopathy. Using RNA transcripts as the source, TCR beta CDR3 regions were amplified. Using the HTBI primer set, a first-round RT-PCR was run on the TCR CDR3. Using its own MiXCR run on the multiplex PCR reads, TCRdb lists one record per CDR3 protein. Among hundreds of thousands of distinct CDR3 sequences listed, 15% to 20% were seen once. This clonotype was seen at least ten times. Sequencing input: blood. This TCR was recovered from a woman between 50 and 59 years old with Graves' hyperthyroidism that later progressed to Graves' ophthalmopathy.

CDR3: CASSYSANVLTF. In nucleotides, the CDR3 is TGTGCCAGCAGTTATAGTGCCAACGTCCTGACTTTC. This chain connects TRBV2 to TRBJ2-6; no definite D call. Looked up from germline, CDR1 is SNHLY and CDR2 is FYNNEI. V was cut by 5 bases and J by 7 bases, with 6 bases left in between. The CDR3 runs to 12 residues.